This TCR beta chain was observed in a study of T cells in Graves' hyperthyroidism and ophthalmopathy. Study-wide results and caveats: Blood also contained most expanded thyroid clonotypes above 0.001.

RNA transcripts were the template for amplifying TCR beta CDR3 regions. Initially, a first-round RT-PCR of the TCR CDR3 employed the HTBI primer set. TCRdb processed the multiplex PCR reads anew with MiXCR; each CDR3 protein has one entry. The profile covers 800,000 or so distinct CDR3 sequences, with around 39% appearing a single time and 8.9% taken by the ten largest. The ends were cut back, 0 bases at V and 4 bases at J, with 11 bases in the middle. CDR1 and CDR2 from the germline V gene are LNHNV and YYDKDF (reference sequence). The CDR3 sequence is 15 residues long. For this clonotype: Its matching antigen is unknown.

The rearrangement uses TRBV15 and TRBJ2-3; a weak D match, TRBD1 (5 bases). Sequencing used blood. The source is a man between 18 and 35 years old with Graves' hyperthyroidism. CDR3 bases: TGTGCCACCAGCAGAGATGTGACAGTCGCAGATACGCAGTATTTT. Protein sequence: CATSRDVTVADTQYF.